Listed below are T cell receptor beta chains from one sample, sequenced in a study of blood T cell repertoires in COVID-19. Profiling relied on immunoSEQ multiplex PCR, and the TCRdb table lists in-frame clones only, not all of them. The sample holds under 300,000 clones, approximately 82% seen once. Sequenced: peripheral blood. The receptor source for this set is a young man who had recovered from COVID-19. Both conserved end residues are part of each CDR3. D genes are given only for firm matches. Size tells how often a clone was seen (once, few, many) or the class of an expanded clone, and some rows leave it out.

TGTGCCAGCACCCTGGACAGTAACTATGGCTACACCTTC	CASTLDSNYGYTF	TRBJ1-2	NA	NA	TRBV6-5
TGTGCCAGCAGTGAATTGGTGAGGAATACCTACGAGCAGTACTTC	CASSELVRNTYEQYF	TRBJ2-7	NA	once	TRBV25-1
TGTGCCAGCAGCACACGTCACAGGCCTGAAGCTTTCTTT	CASSTRHRPEAFF	TRBJ1-1	NA	NA	TRBV5-8
TGCGCCAGCAGCTTGGGCGGGAGAAATCAGCCCCAGCATTTT	CASSLGGRNQPQHF	TRBJ1-5	NA	NA	TRBV5-1
TGCGCCAGCAGCCCGGCGACTAGCGGGGGGAGGACAGATACGCAGTATTTT	CASSPATSGGRTDTQYF	TRBJ2-3	TRBD2	once	TRBV5-1
TGCGCCAGTGAGGCCTCTTGGGGGGAGTACAATGAGCAGTTCTTC	CASEASWGEYNEQFF	TRBJ2-1	NA	NA	TRBV5-1
TGTGCCAGCTTTGGTGCGGTCTCTGGAAACACCATATATTTT	CASFGAVSGNTIYF	TRBJ1-3	NA	NA	TRBV13
TGTGCCAGCAGCTTAGTGGCAGGGGGCACCACCGGGGAGCTGTTTTTT	CASSLVAGGTTGELFF	TRBJ2-2	TRBD1	NA	TRBV11-2
TGTGCCAGCAGTTCGGGGAGCGGGCCCCAGCATTTT	CASSSGSGPQHF	TRBJ1-5	NA	NA	TRBV7-9
TGTGCCAGCAGCGCGGGACAGGGAGGCGGAGCCAAAAACATTCAGTACTTC	CASSAGQGGGAKNIQYF	TRBJ2-4	TRBD1	NA	TRBV13
TGTGCCAGCAGTGACAGTCACTATGGCTACACCTTC	CASSDSHYGYTF	TRBJ1-2	NA	NA	TRBV27
TGTGCCAGCAGCCAAGACAACAGGGCACTCGTTGGGGCCAACGTCCTGACTTTC	CASSQDNRALVGANVLTF	TRBJ2-6	NA	NA	TRBV4-2
TGTGCCAGCAGCCAAGATCTCATTTGGGGCGCGGGAGCAGATACGCAGTATTTT	CASSQDLIWGAGADTQYF	TRBJ2-3	TRBD2	NA	TRBV14
TGCGCCAGCAGCATCCGGGATGGGGGCACAACCCGGTCGAGGACCCAGTACTTC	CASSIRDGGTTRSRTQYF	TRBJ2-5	NA	few	TRBV5-1
TGTGCCAGCAGTCCAGCGGGACCCTATAATTCACCCCTCCACTTT	CASSPAGPYNSPLHF	TRBJ1-6	NA	NA	TRBV27
TGTGCCAGCAGCCACCGACAGGGTTGGGATACTGAAGCTTTCTTT	CASSHRQGWDTEAFF	TRBJ1-1	TRBD1	NA	TRBV3-1/TRBV3-2
TGTGCCAGCTCACCAGAGAACAGAAACACCGGGGAGCTGTTTTTT	CASSPENRNTGELFF	TRBJ2-2	NA	NA	TRBV18
TGTGCCAGCAGCACGGGGGGCAACACCGGGGAGCTGTTTTTT	CASSTGGNTGELFF	TRBJ2-2	NA	few	TRBV28
TGTGCCAGCAGCTTGGACAGTGGCACCGGGGAGCTGTTTTTT	CASSLDSGTGELFF	TRBJ2-2	NA	NA	TRBV11-3
TGTGCCAGCAGCTTTCGGTCCCGACTAGCGGGGGGGGTCTGGGCTTTTGATACGCAGTATTTT	CASSFRSRLAGGVWAFDTQYF	TRBJ2-3	NA	NA	TRBV12-1
TGTGCCATCAGTGAGCGACTTCCGGCGGGGGCTCAGCCCCAGCATTTT	CAISERLPAGAQPQHF	TRBJ1-5	NA	NA	TRBV10-3
TGTGCCATCAGTGCGGGGGGGGAAGAACTGTTTTTT	CAISAGGEELFF	TRBJ1-4	NA	NA	TRBV10-3
TGTGCCAGCAGTGAAGTCAGGGGGCTTTTCGTATCTGAAGCTTTCTTT	CASSEVRGLFVSEAFF	TRBJ1-1	TRBD1	NA	TRBV6-1
TGTGCCAGCAGCTTCGAGCCGAACACTGAAGCTTTCTTT	CASSFEPNTEAFF	TRBJ1-1	NA	NA	TRBV5-5
TGTGCCAGCAGTTACACGGACTGGACAGATACGCAGTATTTT	CASSYTDWTDTQYF	TRBJ2-3	NA	once	TRBV6-2/TRBV6-3
TGTGCCAGCACTAAGGCTGGGGACAGGGGGCGCAATGAGCAGTTCTTC	CASTKAGDRGRNEQFF	TRBJ2-1	TRBD1	NA	TRBV28
TGTGCCAGCAGCGTACTAGGATATTCTTATACGCAGTATTTT	CASSVLGYSYTQYF	TRBJ2-3	NA	NA	TRBV9
TGTGCCAGCACCATACTAGCGGATGAACCCTCCGGGGAGCTGTTTTTT	CASTILADEPSGELFF	TRBJ2-2	TRBD2	NA	TRBV11-2